This T cell receptor beta chain was captured in a study of shared clonotypes between healthy human individuals. The V end was cut by 1 base, the J end by 6 bases, with 10 bases between. CDR3 length equals 14 residues. Per the germline V gene, CDR1 is MNHNS and CDR2 is SASEGT. Among the donors, all were Caucasian adults who lived in Nashville, Tennessee. Deep was the level at which the assay was run. The table came from immunoSEQ multiplex PCR; TCRdb's copy has only in-frame clones and leaves some out. The sample shows about half a million clones, over 60% of them seen only once. The chain carries TRBV6-1 and TRBJ1-5, with D perhaps TRBD1 (6 bases). The sequenced sample was PBMCs. The TCR was taken from a woman in her forties in good health. Some clones in this sample may be carry-over from other donors' samples. In DNA, the CDR3 is TGTGCCAGCAGTGAAGACAGGGCGGGTCAGCCCCAGCATTTT. It codes for CASSEDRAGQPQHF.